These T cell receptor beta chains were read from a single sample in a study of blood T cell repertoires in COVID-19. This table comes from immunoSEQ multiplex PCR, and its TCRdb copy is limited to in-frame clones, with some not included. In the table there are 150,000 to 190,000 clones, 80% to 90% of which are singletons. Sequences were obtained from peripheral blood. Receptors originate from a woman aged 70-85 years with acute or convalescent COVID-19. CDR3s include the opening cysteine and the closing phenylalanine or tryptophan. The D gene is left open where the match is weak. Part of the rows lack a size; the others show once, few, many or a class for expanded clones.

>TRBJ2-2|TRBV3-1/TRBV3-2|NA|NA
TGTGCCAGCAGCCAAACCTCCCAGGGGAAAGGCGGGGAGCTGTTTTTT
CASSQTSQGKGGELFF
>TRBJ1-3|TRBV16|NA|NA
TGTGCCAGCAGCCAATCGATACCAACCTCCGGGAACACCATATATTTT
CASSQSIPTSGNTIYF
>TRBJ1-4|TRBV7-7|TRBD1|NA
TGTGCTAGCAGCTTAAACCCCCCAGGGGGGACGACGGAAAAACTGTTTTTT
CASSLNPPGGTTEKLFF
>TRBJ2-6|TRBV7-9|NA|NA
TGTGCCAGCAGCCCCAGGGGTGGCGGCTCTGGGGCCAACGTCCTGACTTTC
CASSPRGGGSGANVLTF
>TRBJ2-3|TRBV6-4|NA|NA
TGTGCCAGCAGTGAGTTCCTGGACTCGGGTACGCAGTATTTT
CASSEFLDSGTQYF
>TRBJ2-3|TRBV18|TRBD2|NA
TGTGCCAGCTCACCATCTAGCGGGGGCACAGATACGCAGTATTTT
CASSPSSGGTDTQYF
>TRBJ1-1|TRBV7-2|NA|few
TGTGCCAGCAGCTCAACTCAAGGACGGGGGTCTGAAGCTTTCTTT
CASSSTQGRGSEAFF
>TRBJ1-3|TRBV11-1|TRBD1|NA
TGTGCCAGCAGCTCGGGACAGTCCTCTGGAAACACCATATATTTT
CASSSGQSSGNTIYF
>TRBJ2-5|TRBV7-2|TRBD2|NA
TGTGCCAGCAGCCCCCCCATTGGAGCGGGGGCCCTCAAGACCCAGTACTTC
CASSPPIGAGALKTQYF
>TRBJ1-2|TRBV5-1|NA|NA
TGCGCCAGCAGCCTTGACAGACGTGGCTACACCTTC
CASSLDRRGYTF
>TRBJ1-2|TRBV7-2|TRBD1|NA
TGTGCCAGCAGCTACCAACAGGGGGCGATGTTTGGCTACACCTTC
CASSYQQGAMFGYTF
>TRBJ2-7|TRBV7-8|TRBD2|NA
TGTGCCAGCAGCCACCGGTGGGGACTAGCGGGGGGGCCTGAGTACGAGCAGTACTTC
CASSHRWGLAGGPEYEQYF
>TRBJ2-1|TRBV7-2|NA|NA
TGTGCCAGCAGCCTCAGTACTAGTCGGAATGAGCAGTTCTTC
CASSLSTSRNEQFF
>TRBJ2-1|TRBV7-2|TRBD2|NA
TGTGCCAGCAGCCTAGAGGGGTTAGCGGGGACCCGGACGTATGAGCAGTTCTTC
CASSLEGLAGTRTYEQFF
>TRBJ2-1|TRBV19|TRBD2|NA
TGTGCCAGTACTCAACTCGGCGGGGGAAACAATGAGCAGTTCTTC
CASTQLGGGNNEQFF
>TRBJ2-7|TRBV19|TRBD2|NA
TGTGCCAGTAGTATCACGGGAGGTACCTACGAGCAGTACTTC
CASSITGGTYEQYF
>TRBJ1-2|TRBV4-3|TRBD1|few
TGCGCCAGCAGCCCGACAGGGACTAACTATGGCTACACCTTC
CASSPTGTNYGYTF
>TRBJ1-2|TRBV5-1|TRBD1|NA
TGCGCCAGCAGAAGGGACAGCCTTAACTATGGCTACACCTTC
CASRRDSLNYGYTF
>TRBJ2-3|TRBV13|TRBD2|NA
TGTGCCAGCAGCCCCCGGACTAGCGGGGGGGCGGATACGCAGTATTTT
CASSPRTSGGADTQYF
>TRBJ1-5|TRBV4-2|NA|NA
TGTGCCAGCAGCCAACACGGGAATCAGCCCCAGCATTTT
CASSQHGNQPQHF
>TRBJ2-7|TRBV5-6|TRBD1|NA
TGTGCCAGCAGCTTCGGGACAGGCTCCTACGAGCAGTACTTC
CASSFGTGSYEQYF
>TRBJ1-1|TRBV6-5|TRBD1|NA
TGTGCCAGCAGAGACAGGGGCCAAGGGACCACTGAAGCTTTCTTT
CASRDRGQGTTEAFF